Shown below are 26 T cell receptor beta chains from a single sample sequenced in a study of CXCR3-negative and CXCR3-positive naive CD8 T cells. The TRB cDNA libraries were prepared by 5' RACE with UMI labels. TCRdb reprocessed the 5' RACE reads and reports one entry per CDR3 protein, with no DNA. Its table records over 150,000 distinct CDR3 sequences. Study-wide results and limits: More hydrophobic TRB CDR3s were found in CXCR3-positive naive cells than in CXCR3-negative naive cells.

No antigen has been assigned to these receptors. Material for sequencing was naive CXCR3+ CD8+ T cells from blood. Regarding subset: CD45RO-CCR7+CD27+CD95- naive CD8+ T cells expressing CXCR3 (TNR3+). These receptors were collected from a human donor in good health. Some clones in this sample may be carry-over from other donors' samples.

This sequence joins TRBV29-1 and TRBJ2-3; the TCRdb D gene call, TRBD2, has no DNA to confirm it. CDR3 length: 14 amino acids. Germline V gene data show CDR1 as SQVTM and CDR2 as ANQGSEA. Here the CDR3 reads CSVDAGTSTDTQYF.

The rearrangement joins TRBV28 to TRBJ2-5; TCRdb's D call, TRBD1, is unchecked because there is no DNA. The germline gives CDR1 MDHEN, CDR2 SYDVKM. This CDR3 has 13 residues. The CDR3 spells CASRPGVAETQYF.

The chain has TRBV2 and TRBJ2-3. This CDR3 spans 12 amino acids. In germline, CDR1 is SNHLY, CDR2 FYNNEI. CDR3 sequence: CASVGSTDTQYF.

This chain connects TRBV5-1 to TRBJ1-1; with no DNA, the TCRdb D assignment of TRBD1 cannot be verified. The length of the CDR3 is 14 residues. Germline V gives CDR1 SGHRS, CDR2 YFSETQ. CDR3 amino acids: CASSLGGIDTEAFF. Variable domain in full (rest from reference TRBV5-1 and TRBJ1-1): KAGVTQTPRYLIKTRGQQVTLSCSPISGHRSVSWYQQTPGQGLQFLFEYFSETQRNKGNFPGRFSGRQFSNSRSEMNVSTLELGDSALYLCASSLGGIDTEAFFGQGTRLTVV.

The genes are TRBV5-6 and TRBJ1-2; TCRdb selects TRBD1, and the lack of DNA leaves this call unchecked. Germline V gene data show CDR1 as SGHDT and CDR2 as YYEEEE. The CDR3 is 14 amino acids. This chain's CDR3 is CASSLGSGTYGYTF.

The gene calls are TRBV28 and TRBJ2-1; TCRdb selects TRBD1, and the lack of DNA leaves this call unchecked. The CDR3 runs 16 residues. Germline CDR1 and CDR2: MDHEN and SYDVKM. CDR3: CASSSPRTGFYNEQFF. Combining the CDR3 with reference TRBV28 and TRBJ2-1 gives the whole variable domain DVKVTQSSRYLVKRTGEKVFLECVQDMDHENMFWYRQDPGLGLRLIYFSYDVKMKEKGDIPEGYSVSREKKERFSLILESASTNQTSMYLCASSSPRTGFYNEQFFGPGTRLTVL.

The chain recombines TRBV5-1 with TRBJ1-1; the D gene TCRdb calls, TRBD1, cannot be checked with no DNA. The CDR3 has 15 amino acids. The germline gives CDR1 SGHRS, CDR2 YFSETQ. The CDR3 protein is CASSFGQNMNTEAFF.

V is TRBV29-1 and J is TRBJ2-2; TCRdb indicates TRBD2, and absent DNA this call remains unverified. Looked up from germline, CDR1 is SQVTM and CDR2 is ANQGSEA. The CDR3 is 14 residues long. The CDR3 region is CSSLAGEGTGELFF.

The gene calls are TRBV29-1 and TRBJ2-7. Germline values: CDR1 SQVTM, CDR2 ANQGSEA. The CDR3 sequence is 12 residues long. The CDR3 loop reads CSVVEASYEQYF.

The chain carries TRBV6-5 and TRBJ2-5. The germline V gene encodes CDR1 MNHEY and CDR2 SVGAGI. This CDR3 comprises 13 residues. CDR3 loop: CASSYSRTRTQYF.

This chain links TRBV2 with TRBJ2-1; no DNA is available, so the TRBD2 call from TCRdb remains unchecked. The germline V gene encodes CDR1 SNHLY and CDR2 FYNNEI. This CDR3 has 16 residues. The CDR3 reads CASENPLAGGSNEQFF.

The rearrangement joins TRBV6-6 to TRBJ2-3; TCRdb indicates TRBD1, and absent DNA this call remains unverified. The germline gives CDR1 MNHNY, CDR2 SVGAGI (reference sequence). This CDR3 region has 16 residues. CDR3 protein: CASSWTSAVPTDTQYF.

This chain links TRBV28 with TRBJ2-2. The germline V gene encodes CDR1 MDHEN and CDR2 SYDVKM. The CDR3 consists of 14 residues. The CDR3 is CASSLLAHTGELFF.

The chain is built from TRBV29-1 and TRBJ2-2; TCRdb picks TRBD1, but there is no DNA to check that call. The germline V gene has CDR1 SQVTM and CDR2 ANQGSEA. The CDR3 contains 15 residues. CDR3 sequence reads: CSVRTGETITGELFF.

The V gene is TRBV19, the J gene TRBJ2-7; TCRdb's D gene call, TRBD2, goes unchecked for lack of DNA. Germline CDR1 and CDR2: LNHDA and SQIVND (reference sequence). The CDR3 runs 12 residues. This CDR3 is CASSLESGEQYF.

The genes are TRBV6-1 and TRBJ2-1; lacking DNA, the TRBD2 call made by TCRdb goes unchecked. The V gene's germline CDR1 is MNHNS and CDR2 SASEGT. The CDR3 totals 21 residues. CDR3 residues: CASSEYQGLAVGGKDYNEQFF.

The chain has TRBV29-1 and TRBJ2-3. The CDR3 consists of 12 residues. The germline CDR1 and CDR2 sequences are SQVTM and ANQGSEA. The CDR3 sequence is CSFLDRTDTQYF.

The chain couples TRBV9 to TRBJ1-1; TCRdb calls TRBD1, which cannot be checked without DNA. Germline CDR1 is SGDLS and CDR2 is YYNGEE. The CDR3 runs 16 residues. The CDR3 spells CASSGGTQHMNTEAFF. The entire variable domain, with the rest obtained from reference TRBV9 and TRBJ1-1, is as follows: DSGVTQTPKHLITATGQRVTLRCSPRSGDLSVYWYQQSLDQGLQFLIQYYNGEERAKGNILERFSAQQFPDLHSELNLSSLELGDSALYFCASSGGTQHMNTEAFFGQGTRLTVV.

This chain links TRBV12-3 or TRBV12-4 with TRBJ2-7; no DNA is available, so the TRBD1 call from TCRdb remains unchecked. This CDR3 comprises 12 residues. The CDR3 reads CASSLMGHEQYF.

CDR3 amino acids: CSARGSVDYEQYF. This chain joins TRBV20-1 and TRBJ2-7. The CDR3 loop spans 13 amino acids. Looked up from germline, CDR1 is DFQATT and CDR2 is SNEGSKA (reference sequence).

V gene TRBV7-9 combines with J gene TRBJ2-7; TCRdb outputs TRBD2, but without DNA this stays unchecked. Germline CDR1 reads SEHNR; CDR2 reads FQNEAQ (reference sequence). CDR3 length: 14 amino acids. The CDR3 sequence: CASSHRAGRDEQYF.

V and J are TRBV13 and TRBJ2-7; the D gene TCRdb calls, TRBD1, cannot be checked with no DNA. Germline-derived CDR1 and CDR2 are PRHDT and FYEKMQ (reference sequence). The CDR3 has 14 amino acids. This CDR3 reads CASSNRDRAYEQYF.

The chain couples TRBV27 to TRBJ2-1; TCRdb's D call, TRBD1, is unchecked because there is no DNA. CDR3 length: 12 amino acids. Germline lookup yields CDR1 MNHEY and CDR2 SMNVEV (reference sequence). The CDR3 here is CASSRQRNEQFF.

The chain is built from TRBV29-1 and TRBJ2-7; TCRdb's D gene call, TRBD2, goes unchecked for lack of DNA. Germline V gene sequence: CDR1 SQVTM, CDR2 ANQGSEA. The CDR3 contains 14 residues. The CDR3 spells CSVEGGRAPYEQYF.

CDR3 amino acids: CASSRHHQGNPRGEQFF. The chain recombines TRBV5-1 with TRBJ2-1; TCRdb lists TRBD1, though no DNA is available to test this call. This CDR3 region has 17 residues. The germline CDR1 and CDR2 sequences are SGHRS and YFSETQ.

The chain combines TRBV4-1 with TRBJ2-7; TCRdb names TRBD1, which stays unverified in the absence of DNA. The CDR3 loop spans 15 amino acids. CDR1 and CDR2 from the germline V gene are MGHRA and YSYEKL. CDR3 loop: CASSQTRTGTYEQYF.